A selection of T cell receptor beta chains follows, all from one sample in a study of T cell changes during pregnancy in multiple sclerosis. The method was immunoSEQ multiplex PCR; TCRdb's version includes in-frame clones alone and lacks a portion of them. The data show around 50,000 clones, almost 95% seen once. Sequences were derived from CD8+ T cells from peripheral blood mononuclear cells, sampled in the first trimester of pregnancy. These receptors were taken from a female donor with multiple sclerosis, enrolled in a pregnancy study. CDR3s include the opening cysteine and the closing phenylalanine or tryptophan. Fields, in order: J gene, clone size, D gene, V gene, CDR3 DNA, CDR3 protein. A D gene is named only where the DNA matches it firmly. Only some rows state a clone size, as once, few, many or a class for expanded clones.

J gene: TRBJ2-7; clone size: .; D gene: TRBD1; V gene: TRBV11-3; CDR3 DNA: TGTGCCAGCAGCCGAAGGGACGGGACAGATTCCTACGAGCAGTACTTC; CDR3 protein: CASSRRDGTDSYEQYF
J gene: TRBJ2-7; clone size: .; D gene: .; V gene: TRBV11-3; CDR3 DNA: TGTGCCAGCAGCCCGGGACATCTTTACGAGCAGTACTTC; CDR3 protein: CASSPGHLYEQYF
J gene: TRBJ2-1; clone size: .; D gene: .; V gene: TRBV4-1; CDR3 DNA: TGCGCCAGCAGCCAAGCGGGAGTGGTTGAGCAGTTCTTC; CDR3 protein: CASSQAGVVEQFF
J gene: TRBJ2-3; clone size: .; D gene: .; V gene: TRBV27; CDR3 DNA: TGTGCCAGCAGTTTAGCCCCCAGGGTTCTTAGCACAGATACGCAGTATTTT; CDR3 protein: CASSLAPRVLSTDTQYF
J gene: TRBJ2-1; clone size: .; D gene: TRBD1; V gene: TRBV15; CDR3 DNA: TGTGCCACCAGCAGGGTCTGGACAGGGTTAGGCAATGAGCAGTTCTTC; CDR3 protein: CATSRVWTGLGNEQFF
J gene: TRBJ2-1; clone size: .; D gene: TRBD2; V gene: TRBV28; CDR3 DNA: TGTGCCAGCAGTCCAGAGACTAGCGGCAATGAGCAGTTCTTC; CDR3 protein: CASSPETSGNEQFF
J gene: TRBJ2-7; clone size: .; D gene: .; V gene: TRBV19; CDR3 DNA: TGTGCCAGTAGTATAGGGGTACTAGGTTACGAGCAGTACTTC; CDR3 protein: CASSIGVLGYEQYF
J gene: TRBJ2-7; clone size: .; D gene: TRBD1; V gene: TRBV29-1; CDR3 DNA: TGCAGCGTTAGGACAGGGCGATGGTACGAGCAGTACTTC; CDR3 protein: CSVRTGRWYEQYF
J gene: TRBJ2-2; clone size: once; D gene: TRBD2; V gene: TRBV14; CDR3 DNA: TGTGCCAGCAGCCTTGCGGGAGCGTCCCCCGGGGAGCTGTTTTTT; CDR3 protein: CASSLAGASPGELFF
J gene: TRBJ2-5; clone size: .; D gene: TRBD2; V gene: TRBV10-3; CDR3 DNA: TGTGCCATCAGTGAGGATTTCTGGACTAGCGGGGAGACCCAGTACTTC; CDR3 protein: CAISEDFWTSGETQYF
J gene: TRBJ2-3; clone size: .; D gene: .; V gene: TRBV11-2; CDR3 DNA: TGTGCCAGCAGCTCGTGGGGACTGACAGATACGCAGTATTTT; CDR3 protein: CASSSWGLTDTQYF
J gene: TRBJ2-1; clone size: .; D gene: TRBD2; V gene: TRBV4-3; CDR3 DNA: TGCGCCAGCAGCCAAGATCCAGCGGGGGGGCGACAGTACAATGAGCAGTTCTTC; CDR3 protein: CASSQDPAGGRQYNEQFF
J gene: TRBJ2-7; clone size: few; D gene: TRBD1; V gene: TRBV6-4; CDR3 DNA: TGTGCCAGCAGTGGGACAGGGTACGAGCAGTACTTC; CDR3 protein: CASSGTGYEQYF
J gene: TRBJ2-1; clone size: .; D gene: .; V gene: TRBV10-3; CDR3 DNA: TGTGCCATCAGTGATAGCGGTCCGGTCAATGAGCAGTTCTTC; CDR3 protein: CAISDSGPVNEQFF
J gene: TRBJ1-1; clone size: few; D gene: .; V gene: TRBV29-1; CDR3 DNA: TGCAGCGGAGGACGGGAGAACACTGAAGCTTTCTTT; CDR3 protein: CSGGRENTEAFF
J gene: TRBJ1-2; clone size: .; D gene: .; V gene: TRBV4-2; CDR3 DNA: TGTGCCAGCAGCCAAGGCCGGGGAGATTCCTATGGCTACACCTTC; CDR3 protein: CASSQGRGDSYGYTF
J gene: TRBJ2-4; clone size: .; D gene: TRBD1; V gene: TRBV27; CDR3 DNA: TGTGCCAGCCATCCCGTGGGACAGGTCGAAAACATTCAGTACTTC; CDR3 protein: CASHPVGQVENIQYF
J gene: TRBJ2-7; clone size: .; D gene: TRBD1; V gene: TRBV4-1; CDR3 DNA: TGCGCCAGCAGCCTAAAGGTTATGGGACAGGGAGCCCTCGAGCAGTACTTC; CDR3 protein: CASSLKVMGQGALEQYF
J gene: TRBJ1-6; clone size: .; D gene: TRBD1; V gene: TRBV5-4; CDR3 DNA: TGTGCCAGCAGCTTGACAGGGGGGGGTTATAATTCACCCCTCCACTTT; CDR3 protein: CASSLTGGGYNSPLHF
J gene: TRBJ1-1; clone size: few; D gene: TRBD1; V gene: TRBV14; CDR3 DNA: TGTGCCAGCAGCCTGGACAGGGGGCGAGGCACTGAAGCTTTCTTT; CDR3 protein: CASSLDRGRGTEAFF
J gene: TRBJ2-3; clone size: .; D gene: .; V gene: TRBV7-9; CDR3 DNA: TGTGCCAGCGACTTGCCGCCCGATAGGCCTAGTACGCAGTATTTT; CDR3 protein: CASDLPPDRPSTQYF
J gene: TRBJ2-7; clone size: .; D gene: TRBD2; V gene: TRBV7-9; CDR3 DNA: TGTGCCAGCAGCTTCTTCCGCCCCGGGACTAGCGCCTACGAGCAGTACTTC; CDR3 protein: CASSFFRPGTSAYEQYF
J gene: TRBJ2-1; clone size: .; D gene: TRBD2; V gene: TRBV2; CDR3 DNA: TGTGCCAGCAGTGTACTAGCGGGAGGGCCGTGGACCTACAATGAGCAGTTCTTC; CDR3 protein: CASSVLAGGPWTYNEQFF
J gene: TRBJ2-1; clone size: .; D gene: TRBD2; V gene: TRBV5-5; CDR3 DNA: TGTGCCAGCAGCTTGTGGGGGGGTGGGAATGAGCAGTTCTTC; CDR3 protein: CASSLWGGGNEQFF
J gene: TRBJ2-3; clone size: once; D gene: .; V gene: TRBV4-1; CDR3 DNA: TGCGCCAGCAGCCAAGACTCGCCAGGGGCGGGCACAGATACGCAGTATTTT; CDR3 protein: CASSQDSPGAGTDTQYF
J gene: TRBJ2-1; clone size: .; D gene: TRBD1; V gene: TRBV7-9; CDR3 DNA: TGTGCCAGCAGCTCAACAGGGGGCGAGTACAATGAGCAGTTCTTC; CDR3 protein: CASSSTGGEYNEQFF
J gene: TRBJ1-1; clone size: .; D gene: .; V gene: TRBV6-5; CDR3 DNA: TGTGCCAGCAGTTACTCGAGAGAACTCATGAACACTGAAGCTTTCTTT; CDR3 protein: CASSYSRELMNTEAFF
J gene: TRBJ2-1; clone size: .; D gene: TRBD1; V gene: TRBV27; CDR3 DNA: TGTGCCAGCAGTTTTCTTGGGACAGGCGGGACTAATGAGCAGTTCTTC; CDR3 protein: CASSFLGTGGTNEQFF
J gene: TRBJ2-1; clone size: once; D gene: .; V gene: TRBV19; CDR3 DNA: TGTGCCAGTAGTTGGGACTCTTACAATGAGCAGTTCTTC; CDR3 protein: CASSWDSYNEQFF
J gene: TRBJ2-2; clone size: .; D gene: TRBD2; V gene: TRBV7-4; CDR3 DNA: TGTGCCAGCACCCCGAGAGGACTAGCTCGGTGTCCCGGGGAGCTGTTTTTT; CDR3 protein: CASTPRGLARCPGELFF
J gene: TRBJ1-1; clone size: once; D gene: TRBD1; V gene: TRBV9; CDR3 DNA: TGTGCCAGTAGCCCAGGGACAGGGCAGAACACTGAAGCTTTCTTT; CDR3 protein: CASSPGTGQNTEAFF
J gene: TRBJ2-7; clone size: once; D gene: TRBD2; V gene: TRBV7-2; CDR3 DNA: TGTGCCAGCAGCCCGGGGACTAGCGGGGGTCGGTCCTACGAGCAGTACTTC; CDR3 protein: CASSPGTSGGRSYEQYF